The rows below give T cell receptor beta chains drawn from one sample of a study of shared clonotypes between healthy human individuals. Generated by immunoSEQ multiplex PCR, the TCRdb table keeps only in-frame clones and is missing some. Here the sample spans roughly 2.6 million clones, roughly 92% being singletons. The sequenced material came from naive CD4+ T cells sorted from blood. These receptors were collected from a man between 18 and 35 years old in good health. Both conserved end residues are part of each CDR3. D genes are given only for firm matches. Only part of the rows carry a size: once, few, many, or a class if the clone is expanded.

TGTGCCAGCAGGAGAGGGACTAGCGGGAGAGGATCCTACGAGCAGTACTTC,CASRRGTSGRGSYEQYF,.,TRBV2,TRBD2,TRBJ2-7
TGTGCCAGCAGCGCCCAACCGGCGGGAGGTTACGAGCAGTACTTC,CASSAQPAGGYEQYF,.,TRBV9,TRBD2,TRBJ2-7
TGCGCCAGCAGCTTGGAGCGGAGCTCCTACAATGAGCAGTTCTTC,CASSLERSSYNEQFF,.,TRBV5-1,.,TRBJ2-1
TGTGCCAGCAGCCGATCGACAGACCAAGAGACCCAGTACTTC,CASSRSTDQETQYF,.,TRBV7-8,.,TRBJ2-5
TGTGCCAGCAGTGACCAGGGACGGCTAAATACTGGAAACACCATATATTTT,CASSDQGRLNTGNTIYF,.,TRBV25-1,.,TRBJ1-3
TGCGCCAGCAGCCAAGATTCGCAGTTGAAGACCCAGTACTTC,CASSQDSQLKTQYF,.,TRBV4-3,.,TRBJ2-5
TGTGCCATCAGTGAGTCGGGAGAAGTCTCTGGAAACACCATATATTTT,CAISESGEVSGNTIYF,.,TRBV10-3,.,TRBJ1-3
TGTGCCAGCAGCCGGCTGGACTTTCCCCACGAGCAGTACTTC,CASSRLDFPHEQYF,.,TRBV11-2,.,TRBJ2-7
TGTGCCAGTAGTATGATGGCCGGGGAGCTGTTTTTT,CASSMMAGELFF,.,TRBV19,.,TRBJ2-2
TGTGCCAGCAAACGAGGACTAGCGGGTGTTAATGAGCAGTTCTTC,CASKRGLAGVNEQFF,.,TRBV6-5,TRBD2,TRBJ2-1
TGTGCCAGCTCCCCAGACAGGGTCCTCGGGCCCCAGCATTTT,CASSPDRVLGPQHF,.,TRBV18,TRBD1,TRBJ1-5
TGTGCCAGCAGTTACGGGATCAGGAAATACAGCGAGGGCTACACCTTC,CASSYGIRKYSEGYTF,.,TRBV6-5,.,TRBJ1-2
TGTGCCGCGTATCCGGGACAGTTCTACGAGCAGTACTTC,CAAYPGQFYEQYF,.,TRBV30,TRBD1,TRBJ2-7
TGTGCCAGCAGCCCAGACTTTGCGGGCGGAAACACCATATATTTT,CASSPDFAGGNTIYF,.,TRBV11-2,.,TRBJ1-3
TGTGCCAGCAGCTTACGGGGAGCCTCTTCCTCTGGAAACACCATATATTTT,CASSLRGASSSGNTIYF,.,TRBV11-2,.,TRBJ1-3
TGTGCCAGCAGTTTAGCGGGGGGGGAGACCCAGTACTTC,CASSLAGGETQYF,.,TRBV28,TRBD2,TRBJ2-5
TGTGCCAGCAGCAAAGCCCCTAGCGGAGAGACCCAGTACTTC,CASSKAPSGETQYF,.,TRBV21-1,.,TRBJ2-5
TGTGCCAGCAGCTTGGCTAGTGTATCAGATACGCAGTATTTT,CASSLASVSDTQYF,.,TRBV11-3,.,TRBJ2-3
TGTGCCAGCCGTCCGAGGGCGGGGGGATATCAGCCCCAGCATTTT,CASRPRAGGYQPQHF,.,TRBV28,.,TRBJ1-5
TGTGCCAGCAGCTTATGGTTTCAGGGTAGGGTGACTGAAGCTTTCTTT,CASSLWFQGRVTEAFF,.,TRBV7-9,.,TRBJ1-1
TGTGCCAGCAGCCAGACAGGGGAAAGATCACCCCTCCACTTT,CASSQTGERSPLHF,.,TRBV6-5,TRBD1,TRBJ1-6
TGTGCCAGCAGCTTCACTTTCTCCGGGACAACGAACACCGGGGAGCTGTTTTTT,CASSFTFSGTTNTGELFF,.,TRBV11-3,.,TRBJ2-2
TGTGCCAGCTCACCAGGTACATTCTACGAGCAGTACTTC,CASSPGTFYEQYF,once,TRBV18,.,TRBJ2-7
TGTGCCAGCGGGCGGACAGGGCCCTCGAGTAACTATGGCTACACCTTC,CASGRTGPSSNYGYTF,.,TRBV27,TRBD1,TRBJ1-2
TGTGCCAGCAGGGGAGGGGGCAACAATCAGCCCCAGCATTTT,CASRGGGNNQPQHF,.,TRBV28,TRBD1,TRBJ1-5
TGTGCCAGCAGCTTAGGAGGCGCCTCCTACGAGCAGTACTTC,CASSLGGASYEQYF,.,TRBV7-2,.,TRBJ2-7
TGTGCCAGCAGCTTAGGCCGGGGGCAAGTGATAGATACGCAGTATTTT,CASSLGRGQVIDTQYF,.,TRBV13,.,TRBJ2-3
TGTGCCAGCAGCCTAGCGGGAGAGGTCCGCACAGATACGCAGTATTTT,CASSLAGEVRTDTQYF,.,TRBV7-9,TRBD2,TRBJ2-3
TGTGCCAGCAGCCAATGGGAGCCGCTGGCCCTACCCGGCGATGAGCAGTTCTTC,CASSQWEPLALPGDEQFF,.,TRBV4-2,.,TRBJ2-1
TGCGCCAGCAGCGCCCCGGGACAGGCGAACACCGGGGAGCTGTTTTTT,CASSAPGQANTGELFF,.,TRBV5-1,TRBD1,TRBJ2-2
TGTGCCAGCAGCTTTCCGACTAGCGGGGGTGGCGGGGAGCTGTTTTTT,CASSFPTSGGGGELFF,.,TRBV7-3,TRBD2,TRBJ2-2
TGTGCCAGCAGCTTGGGAGGGGGGGCAAAACTGTTTTTT,CASSLGGGAKLFF,.,TRBV7-2,.,TRBJ1-4
TGTGCCAGCAGTTTATTGGGACCGACACACACTGAAGCTTTCTTT,CASSLLGPTHTEAFF,once,TRBV28,.,TRBJ1-1
TGTGCCTGGAGTGCTCCAAACAACGCCGGAATGAACACTGAAGCTTTCTTT,CAWSAPNNAGMNTEAFF,.,TRBV30,.,TRBJ1-1
TGTGCCAGCAGCGTAATGAGGGGAGGCACAGATACGCAGTATTTT,CASSVMRGGTDTQYF,.,TRBV2,.,TRBJ2-3
TGTGCCAGCAGCTTGGAAAACATTCAGTACTTC,CASSLENIQYF,.,TRBV5-6,.,TRBJ2-4
TGCGCCAGCAGCATACCGCTTGATGGGGCCCACGAGCAGTACTTC,CASSIPLDGAHEQYF,.,TRBV5-1,.,TRBJ2-7
TGTGCCAGCAGTGAAGTCCTAGCGGGCACAGATACGCAGTATTTT,CASSEVLAGTDTQYF,.,TRBV2,TRBD2,TRBJ2-3
TGCGCCAGCAGCCCAGAGCGGGTTGAGACCCAGTACTTC,CASSPERVETQYF,.,TRBV5-1,.,TRBJ2-5
TGCGCCAGCAGGTTGGACGGCCGCTCTGGAAACACCATATATTTT,CASRLDGRSGNTIYF,.,TRBV5-1,.,TRBJ1-3
TGTGCCAGCTCACCACCCTCGACTAGCTACTCCTACGAGCAGTACTTC,CASSPPSTSYSYEQYF,.,TRBV18,TRBD2,TRBJ2-7
TGTGCCATCAGTGCCAGACTAGCGGGAGTCCCAGATACGCAGTATTTT,CAISARLAGVPDTQYF,.,TRBV10-3,TRBD2,TRBJ2-3
TGTGCCAGTAGTATTATTGGCGCGGATTCACCCCTCCACTTT,CASSIIGADSPLHF,.,TRBV19,.,TRBJ1-6
TGTGCCAGCAGTTCCGGGACAGGGGGGAGTGGCTACACCTTC,CASSSGTGGSGYTF,.,TRBV28,TRBD1,TRBJ1-2
TGTGCCAGCAGTTTAGGGGTTAATCAGCCCCAGCATTTT,CASSLGVNQPQHF,.,TRBV7-2,.,TRBJ1-5